These 12 T cell receptor beta chains were all obtained from the same sample, sequenced in a study of T cell repertoires in cytomegalovirus infection. TCRdb independently ran MiXCR on the reads; one entry per CDR3 protein. Here the sample spans roughly 100,000 distinct CDR3 sequences, about 15% being singletons. The sequenced material came from PBMCs. Source of these receptors: a human donor in good health (CMV status not recorded). Some clones in this sample may be carry-over from other donors' samples.

This clonotype was picked up many times. This chain uses TRBV12-3 or TRBV12-4 with TRBJ1-2, with 10 bases lining up with TRBD1. The V segment lost 6 bases and the J segment 5 bases; nucleotides outside the gene matches: 6. The CDR3 has 14 amino acids. The CDR3 region has the DNA TGTGCCAGCAGGGGTCCGGGACAGGGGTATGGCTACACCTTC. This gives the protein CASRGPGQGYGYTF.

This clonotype was seen more than once but under ten times. The V gene is TRBV10-3, the J gene TRBJ1-2; 11 bases agree with TRBD1. This CDR3 spans 14 amino acids. V dropped 8 bases and J dropped 8; count of bases not matched to a gene: 10. Germline lookup yields CDR1 ENHRY and CDR2 SYGVKD. CDR3 DNA: TGTGCCATCGGTACAGGACAGGGGGCGGTGGGCTACACCTTC. Translated, it gives CAIGTGQGAVGYTF.

The V and J genes are TRBV7-2 and TRBJ2-5; maybe TRBD2 (6 bases). The CDR3 totals 14 residues. With 3 bases removed from V and 2 bases from J, the gap between germline ends came to 10 bases. Germline V gene sequence: CDR1 SGHTA, CDR2 FQGNSA. For the CDR3, the DNA is TGTACCAGCAGCTTTGGGGCGGGGCAAGAGACCCAGTACTTC. This codes for CTSSFGAGQETQYF.

In this sample, this clonotype turned up many times. The chain has TRBV7-2 and TRBJ2-1, with 8 bases identical to TRBD2. The trim removed 3 bases at V and 4 bases at J, leaving 5 bases unmatched. This CDR3 comprises 15 residues. CDR1 SGHTA and CDR2 FQGNSA come from the germline V gene. CDR3 loop: CASSLSSGAYNEQFF. The CDR3, as DNA: TGTGCCAGCAGCTTGAGTAGCGGGGCTTACAATGAGCAGTTCTTC.

A single count supports this clonotype. This chain links TRBV28 with TRBJ1-4, with a possible D match to TRBD1 (6 bases). This CDR3 comprises 13 residues. V was shortened by 10 bases and J by 8 bases, with 17 bases between the two germline ends. Germline V gene data show CDR1 as MDHEN and CDR2 as SYDVKM. DNA of the CDR3: TGTGCCACCGGAACAGGGTCCGGAGAAAAACTGTTTTTT. It yields the protein CATGTGSGEKLFF.

V gene TRBV7-3 combines with J gene TRBJ2-2; D may be TRBD2 (7 bases). From germline, CDR1 is SGHTA and CDR2 FQGTGA. Trimming cost V 3 bases and J 5 bases, with 13 bases left between them. This CDR3 region has 15 residues. CDR3 DNA: TGTGCCAGCAGCTTTGATGGGAGGGGGACCGGGGAGCTGTTTTTT. This translates into CASSFDGRGTGELFF. Complete variable domain (other parts from reference TRBV7-3 and TRBJ2-2): GAGVSQTPSNKVTEKGKYVELRCDPISGHTALYWYRQSLGQGPEFLIYFQGTGAADDSGLPNDRFFAVRPEGSVSTLKIQRTERGDSAVYLCASSFDGRGTGELFFGEGSRLTVL.

The rearrangement joins TRBV6-2 or TRBV6-3 to TRBJ2-5; a weak D match, TRBD1 (6 bases). Germline loops: CDR1 MNHEY, CDR2 SVGEGT. Trimming cost V 4 bases and J 3 bases, with 9 bases left between them. CDR3 length equals 13 residues. CDR3 loop: CASSFAGEETQYF. The CDR3 DNA is TGTGCCAGCAGTTTCGCAGGGGAAGAGACCCAGTACTTC.

This clonotype was picked up many times. The chain carries TRBV6-5 and TRBJ2-1; 10 bases match TRBD2. V shed 4 bases and J 7 bases; nucleotides not matched to a gene: 13. This CDR3 has 17 residues. CDR1 is MNHEY, CDR2 SVGAGI, per germline. CDR3 sequence: CASSSSSGTSAKNEQFF. CDR3 sequence (DNA): TGTGCCAGCAGTTCAAGCTCCGGGACTAGCGCGAAAAATGAGCAGTTCTTC.

This chain joins TRBV6-2 or TRBV6-3 and TRBJ1-5; a weak D match, TRBD1 (5 bases). The germline gives CDR1 MNHEY, CDR2 SVGEGT. The CDR3 spans 12 residues. Trimming stripped 8 bases from V and 5 bases from J, with 10 bases between. CDR3 sequence reads: CASGTGDQPQHF. The CDR3 nucleotides are TGTGCCAGCGGTACGGGGGATCAGCCCCAGCATTTT.

The chain recombines TRBV28 with TRBJ2-7, with 10 positions matching TRBD1. Germline-derived CDR1 and CDR2 are MDHEN and SYDVKM. The CDR3 loop spans 13 amino acids. V was clipped by 7 bases and J by 6 bases; unmatched bases: 6. CDR3: CASNSGTGVEQYF. The CDR3 DNA reads as TGTGCCAGCAACTCGGGGACAGGGGTCGAGCAGTACTTC.

The rearrangement joins TRBV12-3 or TRBV12-4 to TRBJ1-1, with D unclear. Trimming shortened V by 5 bases and J by 10 bases, and 23 bases separated the two germline ends. There are 15 residues in the CDR3. DNA of the CDR3: TGTGCCAGCAGTACCTTCGAGATGCCCACGAGATCAGCTTTCTTT. Translated, it gives CASSTFEMPTRSAFF.

About this clonotype itself: One junction end does not reproduce the germline sequence, and a read error may be involved. The chain has TRBV11-2 and TRBJ2-6; no reliable D call. This CDR3 is 16 amino acids long. The germline gives CDR1 SGHAT, CDR2 FQNNGV. CDR3 loop: CTSSLVQSSGANVLTF. The CDR3 DNA reads TGTACCAGCAGCTTAGTTCAGAGCTCTGGGGCCAACGTCCTGACTTTC.